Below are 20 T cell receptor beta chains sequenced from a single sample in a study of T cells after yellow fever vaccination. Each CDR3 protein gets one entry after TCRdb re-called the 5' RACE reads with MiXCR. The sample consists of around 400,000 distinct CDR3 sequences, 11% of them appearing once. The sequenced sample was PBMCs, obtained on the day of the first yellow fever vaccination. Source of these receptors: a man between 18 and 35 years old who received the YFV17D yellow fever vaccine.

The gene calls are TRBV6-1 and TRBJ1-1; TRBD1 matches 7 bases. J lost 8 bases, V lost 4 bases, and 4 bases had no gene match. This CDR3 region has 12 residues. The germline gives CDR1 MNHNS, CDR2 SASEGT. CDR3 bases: TGTGCCAGCAGTGCGACAGGGTCCGAAGCTTTCTTT. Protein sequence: CASSATGSEAFF.

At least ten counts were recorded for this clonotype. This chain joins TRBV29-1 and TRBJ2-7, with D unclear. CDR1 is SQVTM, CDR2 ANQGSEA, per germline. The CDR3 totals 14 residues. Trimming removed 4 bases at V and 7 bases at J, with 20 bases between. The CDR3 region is CSVGVWVRLGEQYF. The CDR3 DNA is TGCAGCGTTGGAGTCTGGGTCCGGTTAGGGGAGCAGTACTTC.

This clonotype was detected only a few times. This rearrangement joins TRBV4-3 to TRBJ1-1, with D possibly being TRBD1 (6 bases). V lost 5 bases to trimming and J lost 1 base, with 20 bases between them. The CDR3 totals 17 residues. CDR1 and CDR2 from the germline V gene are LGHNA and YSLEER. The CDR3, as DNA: TGCGCCAGCAGCGAAGGGTTAACGGGACATTCGAACACTGAAGCTTTCTTT. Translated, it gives CASSEGLTGHSNTEAFF.

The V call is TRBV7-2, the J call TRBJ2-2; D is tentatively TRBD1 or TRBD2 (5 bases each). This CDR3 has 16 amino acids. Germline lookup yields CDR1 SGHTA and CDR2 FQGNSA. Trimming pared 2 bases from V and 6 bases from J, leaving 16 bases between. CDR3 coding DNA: TGTGCCAGCAGCTTACGTCCCCTTGGGGGTCCCGGGGAGCTGTTTTTT. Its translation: CASSLRPLGGPGELFF.

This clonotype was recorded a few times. CDR3 nucleotides: TGCGCCAGCAGCCAAGATCCAGGGGATCAGCCCCAGCATTTT. It encodes CASSQDPGDQPQHF. The rearrangement joins TRBV4-3 to TRBJ1-5; perhaps TRBD1 as D (6 bases). With 0 bases removed from V and 5 bases from J, the gap between germline ends came to 8 bases. This CDR3 region has 14 residues. Germline lookup yields CDR1 LGHNA and CDR2 YSLEER.

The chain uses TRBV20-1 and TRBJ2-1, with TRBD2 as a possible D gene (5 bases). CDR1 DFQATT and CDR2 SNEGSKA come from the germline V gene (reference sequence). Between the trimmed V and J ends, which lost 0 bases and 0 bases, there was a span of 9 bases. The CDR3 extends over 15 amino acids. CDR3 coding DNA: TGCAGTGCTAGAGATCTAGCCCTCTCCTACAATGAGCAGTTCTTC. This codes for CSARDLALSYNEQFF.

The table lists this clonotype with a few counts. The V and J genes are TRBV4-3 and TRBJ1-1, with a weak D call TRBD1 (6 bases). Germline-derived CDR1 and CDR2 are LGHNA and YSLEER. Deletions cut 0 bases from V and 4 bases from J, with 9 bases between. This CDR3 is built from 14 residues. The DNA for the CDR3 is TGCGCCAGCAGCCAAGAATTAGGGGGCACTGAAGCTTTCTTT. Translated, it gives CASSQELGGTEAFF.

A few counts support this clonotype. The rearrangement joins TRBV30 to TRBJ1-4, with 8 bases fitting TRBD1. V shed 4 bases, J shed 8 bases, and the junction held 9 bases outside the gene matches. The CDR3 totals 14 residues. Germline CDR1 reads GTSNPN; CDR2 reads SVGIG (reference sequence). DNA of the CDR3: TGTGCCTGGACCATCCAGGGGGCAGGGGAAAAACTGTTTTTT. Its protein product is CAWTIQGAGEKLFF.

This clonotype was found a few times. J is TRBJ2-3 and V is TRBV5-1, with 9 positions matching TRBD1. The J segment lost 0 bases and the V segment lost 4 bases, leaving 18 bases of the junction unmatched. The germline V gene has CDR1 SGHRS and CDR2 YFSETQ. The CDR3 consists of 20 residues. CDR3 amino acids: CASSPSIVPGQGWSTDTQYF. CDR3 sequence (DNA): TGCGCCAGCAGCCCTTCTATCGTCCCGGGACAGGGATGGAGCACAGATACGCAGTATTTT.

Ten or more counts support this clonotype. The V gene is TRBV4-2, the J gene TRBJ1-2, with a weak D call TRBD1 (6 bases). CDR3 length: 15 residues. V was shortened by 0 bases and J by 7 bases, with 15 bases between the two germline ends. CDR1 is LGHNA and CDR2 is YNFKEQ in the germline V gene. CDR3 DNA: TGTGCCAGCAGCCAAGATTGGTCGGGGGCAGTTGGCTACACCTTC. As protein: CASSQDWSGAVGYTF.

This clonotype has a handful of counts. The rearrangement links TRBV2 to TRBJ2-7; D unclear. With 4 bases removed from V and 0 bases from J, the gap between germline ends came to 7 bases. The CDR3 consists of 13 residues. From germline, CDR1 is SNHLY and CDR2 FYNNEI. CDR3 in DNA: TGTGCCAGCAGTGCCCCCCCCTCCTACGAGCAGTACTTC. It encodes CASSAPPSYEQYF.

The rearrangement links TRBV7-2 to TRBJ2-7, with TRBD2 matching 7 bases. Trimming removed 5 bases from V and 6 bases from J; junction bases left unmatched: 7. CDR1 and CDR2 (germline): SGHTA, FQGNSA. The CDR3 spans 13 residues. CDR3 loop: CASSQGPSGEQYV. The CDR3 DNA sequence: TGTGCCAGCAGCCAAGGCCCTAGCGGCGAGCAGTACGTC.

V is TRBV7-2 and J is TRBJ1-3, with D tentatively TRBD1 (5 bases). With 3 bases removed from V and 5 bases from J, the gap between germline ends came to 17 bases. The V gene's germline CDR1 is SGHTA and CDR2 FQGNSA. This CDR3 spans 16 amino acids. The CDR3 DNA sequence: TGTGCCAGCAGCTTGGTTGTAGCGGGGGTGAGAAACACCATATATTTT. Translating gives CASSLVVAGVRNTIYF.

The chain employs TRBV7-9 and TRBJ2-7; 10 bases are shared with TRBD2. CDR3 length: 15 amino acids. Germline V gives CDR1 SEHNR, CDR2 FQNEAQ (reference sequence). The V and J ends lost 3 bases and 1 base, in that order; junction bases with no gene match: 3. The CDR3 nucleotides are TGTGCCAGCAGCTTTTCTAGCGGGGGATCCTACGAGCAGTACTTC. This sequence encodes CASSFSSGGSYEQYF.

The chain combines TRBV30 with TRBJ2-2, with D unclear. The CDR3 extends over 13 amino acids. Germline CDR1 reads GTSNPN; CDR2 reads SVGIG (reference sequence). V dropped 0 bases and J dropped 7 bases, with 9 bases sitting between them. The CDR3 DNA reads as TGTGCCTGGAGTGTACTGGGGATCGGGGAGCTGTTTTTT. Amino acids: CAWSVLGIGELFF.

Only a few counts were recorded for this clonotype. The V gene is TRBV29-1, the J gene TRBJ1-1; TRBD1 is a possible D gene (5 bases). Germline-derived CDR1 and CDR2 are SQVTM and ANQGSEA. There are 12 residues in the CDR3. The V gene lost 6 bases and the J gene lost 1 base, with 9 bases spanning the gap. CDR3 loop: CSVHQGNTEAFF. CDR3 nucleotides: TGCAGCGTGCACCAGGGGAACACTGAAGCTTTCTTT.

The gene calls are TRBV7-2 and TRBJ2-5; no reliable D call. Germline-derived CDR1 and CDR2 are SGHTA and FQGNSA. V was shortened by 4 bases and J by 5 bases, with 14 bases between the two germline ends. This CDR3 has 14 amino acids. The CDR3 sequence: CASSSGDRAETQYF. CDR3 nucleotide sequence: TGTGCCAGCAGCTCAGGCGACCGCGCGGAGACCCAGTACTTC. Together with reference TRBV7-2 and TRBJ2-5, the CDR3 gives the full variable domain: GAGVSQSPSNKVTEKGKDVELRCDPISGHTALYWYRQSLGQGLEFLIYFQGNSAPDKSGLPSDRFSAERTGGSVSTLTIQRTQQEDSAVYLCASSSGDRAETQYFGPGTRLLVL.

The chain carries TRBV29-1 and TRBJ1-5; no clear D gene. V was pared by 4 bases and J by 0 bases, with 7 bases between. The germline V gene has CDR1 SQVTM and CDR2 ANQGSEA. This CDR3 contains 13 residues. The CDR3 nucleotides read TGCAGCGTTGTGGAGGATAGCAATCAGCCCCAGCATTTT. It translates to CSVVEDSNQPQHF. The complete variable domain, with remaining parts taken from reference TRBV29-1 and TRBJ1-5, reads SAVISQKPSRDICQRGTSLTIQCQVDSQVTMMFWYRQQPGQSLTLIATANQGSEATYESGFVIDKFPISRPNLTFSTLTVSNMSPEDSSIYLCSVVEDSNQPQHFGDGTRLSIL.

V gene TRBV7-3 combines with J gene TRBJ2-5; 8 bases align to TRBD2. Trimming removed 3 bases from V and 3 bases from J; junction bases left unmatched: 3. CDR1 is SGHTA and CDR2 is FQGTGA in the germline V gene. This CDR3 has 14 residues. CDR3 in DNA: TGTGCCAGCAGCTTGAACGGGGGGGAAGAGACCCAGTACTTC. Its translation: CASSLNGGEETQYF.

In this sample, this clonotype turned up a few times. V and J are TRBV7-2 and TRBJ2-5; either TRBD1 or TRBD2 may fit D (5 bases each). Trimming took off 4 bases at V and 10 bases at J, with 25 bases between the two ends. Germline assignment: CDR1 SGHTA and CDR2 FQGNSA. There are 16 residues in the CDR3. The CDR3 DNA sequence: TGTGCCAGCAGCTCCGGCCGATCACAGAGCCTTGGGGGCCAGTACTTC. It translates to CASSSGRSQSLGGQYF.